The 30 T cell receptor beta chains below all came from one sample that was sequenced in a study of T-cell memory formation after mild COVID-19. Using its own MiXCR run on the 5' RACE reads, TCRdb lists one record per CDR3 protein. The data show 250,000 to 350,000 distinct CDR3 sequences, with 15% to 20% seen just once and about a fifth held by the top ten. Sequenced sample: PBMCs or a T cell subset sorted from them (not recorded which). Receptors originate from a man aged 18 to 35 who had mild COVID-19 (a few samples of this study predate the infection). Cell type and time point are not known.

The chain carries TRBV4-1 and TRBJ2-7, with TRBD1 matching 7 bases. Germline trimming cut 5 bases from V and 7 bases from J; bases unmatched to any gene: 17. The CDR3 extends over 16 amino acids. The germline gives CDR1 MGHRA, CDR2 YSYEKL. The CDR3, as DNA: TGCGCCAGCAGCTCGCAGGGGGACCGGTTACTTGCGGAGCAGTACTTC. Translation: CASSSQGDRLLAEQYF.

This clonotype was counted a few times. The CDR3 is CASNRGPGELFF. The CDR3 DNA reads TGTGCCAGCAACAGGGGTCCCGGGGAGCTGTTTTTT. The chain employs TRBV6-2 or TRBV6-3 and TRBJ2-2, with 7 bases aligning to TRBD1. Trimming at V came to 7 bases and at J to 6 bases, leaving 2 bases not matched to a gene. In germline, CDR1 is MNHEY, CDR2 SVGEGT. CDR3 length equals 12 residues.

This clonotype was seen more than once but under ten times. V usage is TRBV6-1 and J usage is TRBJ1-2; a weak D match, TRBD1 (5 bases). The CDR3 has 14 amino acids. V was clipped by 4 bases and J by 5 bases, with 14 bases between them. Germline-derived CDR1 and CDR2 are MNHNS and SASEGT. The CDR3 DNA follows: TGTGCCAGCAGTGTAGAACAGGCCCGATATGGCTACACCTTC. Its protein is CASSVEQARYGYTF.

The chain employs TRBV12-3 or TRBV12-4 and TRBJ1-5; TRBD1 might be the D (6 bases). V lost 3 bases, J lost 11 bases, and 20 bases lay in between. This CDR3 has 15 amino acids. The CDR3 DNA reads TGTGCCAGCAGTTTTTATGCAGGGGTATCTTTAGCCCAGCATTTT. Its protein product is CASSFYAGVSLAQHF.

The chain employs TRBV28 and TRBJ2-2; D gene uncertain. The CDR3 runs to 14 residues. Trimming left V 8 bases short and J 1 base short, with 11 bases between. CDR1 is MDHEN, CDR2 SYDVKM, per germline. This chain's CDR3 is CASLPGQNTGELFF. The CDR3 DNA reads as TGTGCCAGCCTACCCGGGCAGAACACCGGGGAGCTGTTTTTT.

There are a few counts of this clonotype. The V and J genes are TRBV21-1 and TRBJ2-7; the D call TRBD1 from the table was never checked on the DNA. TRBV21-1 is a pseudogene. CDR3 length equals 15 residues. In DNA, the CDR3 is TGTGCCAGCAGCAAATGTGGGGGTAATAGGTGCGAGCAGTACTTC. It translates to CASSKCGGNRCEQYF.

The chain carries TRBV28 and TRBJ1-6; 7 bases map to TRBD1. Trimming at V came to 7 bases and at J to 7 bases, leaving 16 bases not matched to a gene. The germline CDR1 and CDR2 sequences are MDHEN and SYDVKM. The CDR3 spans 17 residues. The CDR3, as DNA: TGTGCCAGCACCCTCCGGGCAGGGGGGCAGGCAAATTCACCCCTCCACTTT. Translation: CASTLRAGGQANSPLHF.

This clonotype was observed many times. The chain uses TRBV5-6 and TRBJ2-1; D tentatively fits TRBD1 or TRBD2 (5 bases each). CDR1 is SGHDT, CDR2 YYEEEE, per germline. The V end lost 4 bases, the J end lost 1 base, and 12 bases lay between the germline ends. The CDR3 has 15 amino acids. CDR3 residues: CASSPGPVSYNEQFF. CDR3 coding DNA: TGTGCCAGCAGCCCGGGGCCGGTGTCCTACAATGAGCAGTTCTTC.

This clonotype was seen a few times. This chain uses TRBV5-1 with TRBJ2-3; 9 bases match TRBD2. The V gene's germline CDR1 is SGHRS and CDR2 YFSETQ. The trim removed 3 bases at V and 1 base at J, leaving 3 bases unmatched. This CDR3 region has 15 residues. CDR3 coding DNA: TGCGCCAGCAGCTACGCGGGGGGGGGCACAGATACGCAGTATTTT. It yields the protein CASSYAGGGTDTQYF.

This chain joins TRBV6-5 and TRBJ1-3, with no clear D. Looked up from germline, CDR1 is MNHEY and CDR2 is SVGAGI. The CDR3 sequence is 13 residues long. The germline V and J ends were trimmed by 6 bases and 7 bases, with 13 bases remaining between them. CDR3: CASRLYRSNTIYF. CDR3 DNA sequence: TGTGCCAGCAGGCTTTACAGATCCAACACCATATATTTT.

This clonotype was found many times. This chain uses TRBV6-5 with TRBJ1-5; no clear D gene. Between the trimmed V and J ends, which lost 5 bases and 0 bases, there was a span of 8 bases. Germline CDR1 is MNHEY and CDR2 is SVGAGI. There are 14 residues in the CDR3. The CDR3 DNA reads TGTGCCAGCAGTATAAGTTATAGCAATCAGCCCCAGCATTTT. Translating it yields CASSISYSNQPQHF.

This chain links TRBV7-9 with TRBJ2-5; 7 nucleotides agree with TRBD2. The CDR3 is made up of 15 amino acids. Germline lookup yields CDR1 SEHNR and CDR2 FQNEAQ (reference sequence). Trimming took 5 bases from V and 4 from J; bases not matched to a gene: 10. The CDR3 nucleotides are TGTGCCAGCAGCCAAGGGAGGGGCGGGGGAGAGACCCAGTACTTC. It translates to CASSQGRGGGETQYF.

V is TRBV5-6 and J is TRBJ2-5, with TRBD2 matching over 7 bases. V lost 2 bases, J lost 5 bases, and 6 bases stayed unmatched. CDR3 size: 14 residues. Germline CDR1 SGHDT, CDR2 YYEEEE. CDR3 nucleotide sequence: TGTGCCAGCAGCTTTCGGGGGGACGGGGAGACCCAGTACTTC. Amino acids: CASSFRGDGETQYF.

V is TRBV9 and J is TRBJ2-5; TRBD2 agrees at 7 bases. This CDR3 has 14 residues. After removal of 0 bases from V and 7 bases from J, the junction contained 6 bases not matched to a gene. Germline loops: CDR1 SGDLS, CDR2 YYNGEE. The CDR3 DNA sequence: TGTGCCAGCAGCGTAGTGGCGGGGAGGGGGACCCAGTACTTC. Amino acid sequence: CASSVVAGRGTQYF.

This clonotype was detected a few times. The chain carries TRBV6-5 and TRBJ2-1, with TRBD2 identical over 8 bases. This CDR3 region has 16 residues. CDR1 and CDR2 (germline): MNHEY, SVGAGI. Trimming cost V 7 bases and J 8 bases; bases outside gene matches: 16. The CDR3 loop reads CASTYLGGGLEDEQFF. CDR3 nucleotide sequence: TGTGCCAGCACCTACCTCGGGGGGGGGTTGGAGGATGAGCAGTTCTTC.

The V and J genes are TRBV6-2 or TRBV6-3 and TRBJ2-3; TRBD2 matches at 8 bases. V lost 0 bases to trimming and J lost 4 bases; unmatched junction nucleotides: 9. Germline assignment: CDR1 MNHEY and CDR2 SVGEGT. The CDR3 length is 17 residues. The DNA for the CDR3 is TGTGCCAGCAGTTACTCGTCGGGACTAGGTGGATCAGATACGCAGTATTTT. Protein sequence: CASSYSSGLGGSDTQYF.

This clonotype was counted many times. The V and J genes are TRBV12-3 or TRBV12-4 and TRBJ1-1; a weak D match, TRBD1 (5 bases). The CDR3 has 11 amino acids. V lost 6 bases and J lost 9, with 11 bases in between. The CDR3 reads CASRFDSQAFF. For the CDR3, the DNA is TGTGCCAGCAGGTTTGACAGTCAAGCTTTCTTT.

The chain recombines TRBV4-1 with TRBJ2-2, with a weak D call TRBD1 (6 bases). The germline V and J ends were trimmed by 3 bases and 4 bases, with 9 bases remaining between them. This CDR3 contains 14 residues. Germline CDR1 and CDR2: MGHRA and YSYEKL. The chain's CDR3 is CASSHRGLTGELFF. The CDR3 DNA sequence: TGCGCCAGCAGCCACAGGGGCCTCACCGGGGAGCTGTTTTTT.

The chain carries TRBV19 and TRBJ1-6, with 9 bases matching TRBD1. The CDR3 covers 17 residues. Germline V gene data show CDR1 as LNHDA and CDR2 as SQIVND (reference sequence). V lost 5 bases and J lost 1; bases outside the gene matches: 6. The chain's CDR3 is CASSADRGWSYNSPLHF. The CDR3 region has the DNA TGTGCCAGTAGTGCGGACAGGGGCTGGTCCTATAATTCACCCCTCCACTTT.

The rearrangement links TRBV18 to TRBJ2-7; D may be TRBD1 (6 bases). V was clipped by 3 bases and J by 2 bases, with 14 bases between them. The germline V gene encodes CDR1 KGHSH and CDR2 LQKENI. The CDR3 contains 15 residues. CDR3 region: CASSPYPDRAYEQYF. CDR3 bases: TGTGCCAGCTCACCCTACCCGGACAGAGCCTACGAGCAGTACTTC.

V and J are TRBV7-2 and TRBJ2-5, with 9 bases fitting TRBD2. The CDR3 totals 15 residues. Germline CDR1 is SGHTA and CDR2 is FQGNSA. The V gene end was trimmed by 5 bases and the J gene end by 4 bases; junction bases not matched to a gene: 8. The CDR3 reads CASSIVSGGGETQYF. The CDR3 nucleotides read TGTGCCAGCAGCATTGTTAGCGGGGGTGGAGAGACCCAGTACTTC.

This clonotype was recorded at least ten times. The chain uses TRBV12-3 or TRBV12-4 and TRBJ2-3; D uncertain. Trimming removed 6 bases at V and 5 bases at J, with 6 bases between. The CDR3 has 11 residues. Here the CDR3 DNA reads TGTGCCAGCAGCCTTCGAGATACGCAGTATTTT. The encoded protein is CASSLRDTQYF.

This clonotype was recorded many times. In DNA form, the CDR3 reads TGTGCCAGCAGCCAAGAGGGCCCGGCGGGGTTGACCCAGTACTTC. Its translation is CASSQEGPAGLTQYF. The J gene is TRBJ2-5, the V gene TRBV4-2; D is perhaps TRBD2 (6 bases). V was pared by 0 bases and J by 7 bases, with 15 bases between. In germline, CDR1 is LGHNA, CDR2 YNFKEQ. This CDR3 contains 15 residues.

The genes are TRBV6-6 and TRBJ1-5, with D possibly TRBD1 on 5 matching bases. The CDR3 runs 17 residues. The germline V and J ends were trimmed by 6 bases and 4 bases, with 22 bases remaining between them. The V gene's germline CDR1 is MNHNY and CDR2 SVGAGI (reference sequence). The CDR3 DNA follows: TGTGCCAGCAGCCCACATGTGCGGGGGGTATCAAATCAGCCCCAGCATTTT. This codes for CASSPHVRGVSNQPQHF.

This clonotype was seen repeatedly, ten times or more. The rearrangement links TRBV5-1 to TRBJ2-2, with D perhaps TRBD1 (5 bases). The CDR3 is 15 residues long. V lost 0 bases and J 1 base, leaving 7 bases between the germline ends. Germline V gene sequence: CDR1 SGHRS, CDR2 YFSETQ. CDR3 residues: CASSLAGLNTGELFF. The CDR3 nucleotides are TGCGCCAGCAGCTTGGCAGGGTTGAACACCGGGGAGCTGTTTTTT.

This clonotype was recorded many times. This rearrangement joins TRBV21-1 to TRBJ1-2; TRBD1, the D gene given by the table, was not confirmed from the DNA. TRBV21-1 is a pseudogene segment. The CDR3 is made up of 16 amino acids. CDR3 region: CASSKATSPEDYGYTF. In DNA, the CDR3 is TGTGCCAGCAGCAAAGCAACTTCCCCTGAGGACTATGGCTACACCTTC.

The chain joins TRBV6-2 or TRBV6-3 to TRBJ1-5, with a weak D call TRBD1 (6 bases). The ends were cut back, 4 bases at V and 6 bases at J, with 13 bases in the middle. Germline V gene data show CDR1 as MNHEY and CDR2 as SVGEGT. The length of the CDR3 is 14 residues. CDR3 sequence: CASSFVGGGQPQHF. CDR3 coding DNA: TGTGCCAGCAGTTTCGTGGGGGGCGGTCAGCCCCAGCATTTT.

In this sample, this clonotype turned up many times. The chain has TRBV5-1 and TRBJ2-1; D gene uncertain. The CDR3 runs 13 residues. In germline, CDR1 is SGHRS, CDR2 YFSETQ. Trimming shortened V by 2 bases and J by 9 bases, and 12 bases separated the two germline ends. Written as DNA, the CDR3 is TGCGCCAGCAGCTTAGGCGAGATCGCTGAGCAGTTCTTC. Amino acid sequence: CASSLGEIAEQFF.

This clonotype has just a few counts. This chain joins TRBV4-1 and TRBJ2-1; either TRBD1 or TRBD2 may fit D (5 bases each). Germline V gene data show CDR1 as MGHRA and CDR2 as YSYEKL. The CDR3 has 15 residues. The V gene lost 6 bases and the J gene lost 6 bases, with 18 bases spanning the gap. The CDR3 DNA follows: TGCGCCAGCAGTAGGGGACGGCTTCTTCGCAATGAGCAGTTCTTC. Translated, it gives CASSRGRLLRNEQFF.

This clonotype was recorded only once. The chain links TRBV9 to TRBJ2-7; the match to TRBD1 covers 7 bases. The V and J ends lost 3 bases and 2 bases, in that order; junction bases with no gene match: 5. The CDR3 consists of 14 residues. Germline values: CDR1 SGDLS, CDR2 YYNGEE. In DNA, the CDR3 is TGTGCCAGCAGCGCCTCAGGGGGAGCCTACGAGCAGTACTTC. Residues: CASSASGGAYEQYF. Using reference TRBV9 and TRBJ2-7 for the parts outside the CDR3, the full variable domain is DSGVTQTPKHLITATGQRVTLRCSPRSGDLSVYWYQQSLDQGLQFLIQYYNGEERAKGNILERFSAQQFPDLHSELNLSSLELGDSALYFCASSASGGAYEQYFGPGTRLTVT.